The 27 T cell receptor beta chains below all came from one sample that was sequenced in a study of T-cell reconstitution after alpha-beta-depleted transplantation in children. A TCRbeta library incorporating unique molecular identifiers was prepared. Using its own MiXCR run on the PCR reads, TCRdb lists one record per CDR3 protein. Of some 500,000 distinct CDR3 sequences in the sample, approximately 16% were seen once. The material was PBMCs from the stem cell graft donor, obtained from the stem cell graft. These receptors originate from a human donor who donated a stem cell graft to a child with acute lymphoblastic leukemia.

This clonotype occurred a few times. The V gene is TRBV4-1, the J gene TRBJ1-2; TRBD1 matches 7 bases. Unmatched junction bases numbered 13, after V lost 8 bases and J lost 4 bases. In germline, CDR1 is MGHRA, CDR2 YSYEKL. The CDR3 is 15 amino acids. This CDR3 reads CASARDSTRIYGYTF. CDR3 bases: TGCGCCAGCGCACGGGACAGTACGAGGATCTATGGCTACACCTTC.

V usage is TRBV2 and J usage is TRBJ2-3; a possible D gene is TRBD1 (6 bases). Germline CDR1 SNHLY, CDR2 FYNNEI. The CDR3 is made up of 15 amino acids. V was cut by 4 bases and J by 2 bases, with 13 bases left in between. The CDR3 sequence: CASSAIGGNTDTQYF. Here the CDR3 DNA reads TGTGCCAGCAGTGCTATAGGGGGAAACACAGATACGCAGTATTTT.

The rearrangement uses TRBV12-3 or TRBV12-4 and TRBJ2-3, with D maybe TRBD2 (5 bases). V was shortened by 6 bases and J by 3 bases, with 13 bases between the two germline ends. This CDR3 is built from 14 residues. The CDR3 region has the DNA TGTGCCAGCAGACTAGAACGTATGACAGATACGCAGTATTTT. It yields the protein CASRLERMTDTQYF.

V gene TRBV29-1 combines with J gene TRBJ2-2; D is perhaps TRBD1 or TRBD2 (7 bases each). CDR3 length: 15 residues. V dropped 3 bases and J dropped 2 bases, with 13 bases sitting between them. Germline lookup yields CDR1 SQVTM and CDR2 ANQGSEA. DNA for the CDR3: TGCAGCGTTGAGGGAGGGGGCTCTAACACCGGGGAGCTGTTTTTT. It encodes CSVEGGGSNTGELFF.

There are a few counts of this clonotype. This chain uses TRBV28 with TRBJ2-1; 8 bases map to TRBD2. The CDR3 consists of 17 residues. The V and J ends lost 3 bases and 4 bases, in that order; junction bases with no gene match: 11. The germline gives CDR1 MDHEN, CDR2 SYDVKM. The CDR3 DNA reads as TGTGCCAGCAGTTTCGGGAGCGGGAGAGGGATTTACAATGAGCAGTTCTTC. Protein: CASSFGSGRGIYNEQFF.

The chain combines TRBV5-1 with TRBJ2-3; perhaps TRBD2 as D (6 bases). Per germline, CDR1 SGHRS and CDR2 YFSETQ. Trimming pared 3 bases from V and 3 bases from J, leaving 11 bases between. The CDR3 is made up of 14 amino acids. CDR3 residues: CASSSAAGTDTQYF. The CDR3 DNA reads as TGCGCCAGCAGCTCCGCCGCGGGGACAGATACGCAGTATTTT.

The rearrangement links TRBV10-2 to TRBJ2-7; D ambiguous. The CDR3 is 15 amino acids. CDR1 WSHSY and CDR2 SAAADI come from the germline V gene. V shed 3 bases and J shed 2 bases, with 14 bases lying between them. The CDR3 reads CASSDVLGVAYEQYF. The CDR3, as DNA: TGCGCCAGCAGTGACGTCCTCGGCGTCGCCTACGAGCAGTACTTC.

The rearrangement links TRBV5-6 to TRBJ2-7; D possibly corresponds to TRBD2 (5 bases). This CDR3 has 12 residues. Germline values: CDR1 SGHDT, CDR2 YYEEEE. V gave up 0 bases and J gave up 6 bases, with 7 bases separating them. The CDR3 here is CASSLEAGEQYF. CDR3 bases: TGTGCCAGCAGCTTGGAGGCGGGCGAGCAGTACTTC.

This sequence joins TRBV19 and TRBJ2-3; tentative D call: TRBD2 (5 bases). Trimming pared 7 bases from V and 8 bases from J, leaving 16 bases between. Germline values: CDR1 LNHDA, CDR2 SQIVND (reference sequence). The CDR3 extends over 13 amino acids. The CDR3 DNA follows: TGTGCCAGTACCCCGGATGGGCGGGCTACGCAGTATTTT. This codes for CASTPDGRATQYF.

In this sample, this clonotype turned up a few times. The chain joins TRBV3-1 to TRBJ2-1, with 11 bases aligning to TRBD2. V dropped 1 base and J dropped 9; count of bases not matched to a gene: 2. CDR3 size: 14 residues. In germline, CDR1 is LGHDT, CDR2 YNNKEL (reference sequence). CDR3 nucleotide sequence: TGTGCCAGCAGCCAAGTACTAGCGGGAGCTGAGCAGTTCTTC. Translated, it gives CASSQVLAGAEQFF.

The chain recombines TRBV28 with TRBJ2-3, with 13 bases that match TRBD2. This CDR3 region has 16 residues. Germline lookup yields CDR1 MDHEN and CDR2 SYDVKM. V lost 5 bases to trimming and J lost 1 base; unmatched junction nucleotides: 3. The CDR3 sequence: CASSPLAGGGTDTQYF. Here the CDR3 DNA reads TGTGCCAGCAGTCCACTAGCGGGAGGGGGCACAGATACGCAGTATTTT.

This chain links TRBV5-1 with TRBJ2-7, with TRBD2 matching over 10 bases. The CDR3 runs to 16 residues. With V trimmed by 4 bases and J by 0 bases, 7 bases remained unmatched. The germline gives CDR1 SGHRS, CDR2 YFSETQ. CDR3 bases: TGCGCCAGCAGCCTAGCAGCGGGAGGGGTCTCCTACGAGCAGTACTTC. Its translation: CASSLAAGGVSYEQYF.

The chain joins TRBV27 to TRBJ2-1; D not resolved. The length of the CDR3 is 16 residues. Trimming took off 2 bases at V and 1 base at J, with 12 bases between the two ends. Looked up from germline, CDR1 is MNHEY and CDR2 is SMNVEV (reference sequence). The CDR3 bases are TGTGCCAGCAGTTTAACAGCGCGCTGGTCCTACAATGAGCAGTTCTTC. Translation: CASSLTARWSYNEQFF.

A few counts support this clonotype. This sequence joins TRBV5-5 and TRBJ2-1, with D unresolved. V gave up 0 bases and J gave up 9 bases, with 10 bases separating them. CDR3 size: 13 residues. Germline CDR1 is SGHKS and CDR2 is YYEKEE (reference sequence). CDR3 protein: CASSLGSPLEQFF. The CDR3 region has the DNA TGTGCCAGCAGCTTGGGATCCCCTCTTGAGCAGTTCTTC.

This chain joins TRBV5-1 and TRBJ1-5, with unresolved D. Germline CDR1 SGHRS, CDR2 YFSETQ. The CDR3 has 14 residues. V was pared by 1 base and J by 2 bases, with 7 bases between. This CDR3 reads CASSLQPGNQPQHF. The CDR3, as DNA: TGCGCCAGCAGCTTGCAACCAGGCAATCAGCCCCAGCATTTT.

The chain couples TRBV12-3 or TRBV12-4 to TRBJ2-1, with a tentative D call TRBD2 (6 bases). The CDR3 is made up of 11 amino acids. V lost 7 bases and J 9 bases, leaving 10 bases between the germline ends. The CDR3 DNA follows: TGTGCCAGCACTGTGGGGGGTGAGCAGTTCTTC. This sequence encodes CASTVGGEQFF.

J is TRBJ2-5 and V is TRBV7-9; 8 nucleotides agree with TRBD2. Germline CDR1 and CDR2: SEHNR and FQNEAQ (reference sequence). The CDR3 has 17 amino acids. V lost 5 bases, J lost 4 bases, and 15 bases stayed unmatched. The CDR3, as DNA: TGTGCCAGCAGCCCCGGGAGGGGACTAAGGTCCTCAGAGACCCAGTACTTC. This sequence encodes CASSPGRGLRSSETQYF.

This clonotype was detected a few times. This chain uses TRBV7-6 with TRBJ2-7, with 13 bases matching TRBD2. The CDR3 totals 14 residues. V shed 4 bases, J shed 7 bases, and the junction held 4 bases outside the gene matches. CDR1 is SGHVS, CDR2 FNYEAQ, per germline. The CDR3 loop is CASSWTSGSNEQYF. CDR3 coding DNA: TGTGCCAGCAGCTGGACTAGCGGGAGTAATGAGCAGTACTTC.

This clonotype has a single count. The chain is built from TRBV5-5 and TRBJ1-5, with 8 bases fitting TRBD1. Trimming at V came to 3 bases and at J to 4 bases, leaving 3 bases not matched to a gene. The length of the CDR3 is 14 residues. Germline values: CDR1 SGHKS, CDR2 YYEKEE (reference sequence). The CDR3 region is CASSYDRGNQPQHF. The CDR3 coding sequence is TGTGCCAGCAGCTACGACAGGGGAAATCAGCCCCAGCATTTT.

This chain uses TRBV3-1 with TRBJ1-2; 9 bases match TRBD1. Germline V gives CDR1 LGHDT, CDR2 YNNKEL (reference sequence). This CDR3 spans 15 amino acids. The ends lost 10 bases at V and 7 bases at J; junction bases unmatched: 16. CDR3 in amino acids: CATSLRDRDFAGYTF. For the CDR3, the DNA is TGTGCCACCTCCCTCCGGGACAGGGATTTTGCTGGCTACACCTTC. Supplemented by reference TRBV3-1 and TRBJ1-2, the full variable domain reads DTAVSQTPKYLVTQMGNDKSIKCEQNLGHDTMYWYKQDSKKFLKIMFSYNNKELIINETVPNRFSPKSPDKAHLNLHINSLELGDSAVYFCATSLRDRDFAGYTFGSGTRLTVV.

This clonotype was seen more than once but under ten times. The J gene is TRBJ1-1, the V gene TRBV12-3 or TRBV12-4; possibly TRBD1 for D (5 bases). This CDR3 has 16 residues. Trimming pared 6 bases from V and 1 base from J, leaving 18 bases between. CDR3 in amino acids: CASRTPSQEWNTEAFF. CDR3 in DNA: TGTGCCAGCAGGACGCCCTCACAGGAGTGGAACACTGAAGCTTTCTTT.

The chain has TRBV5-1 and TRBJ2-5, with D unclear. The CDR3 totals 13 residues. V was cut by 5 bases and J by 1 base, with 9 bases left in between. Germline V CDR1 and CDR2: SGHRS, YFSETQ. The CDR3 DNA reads TGCGCCAGCAGTGTGCGACCCCAAGAGACCCAGTACTTC. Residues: CASSVRPQETQYF.

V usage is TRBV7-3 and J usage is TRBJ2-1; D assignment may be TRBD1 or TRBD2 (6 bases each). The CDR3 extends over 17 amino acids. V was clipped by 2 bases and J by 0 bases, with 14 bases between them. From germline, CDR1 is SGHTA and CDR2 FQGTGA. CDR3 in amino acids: CASSLEGGTGSYNEQFF. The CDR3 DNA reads TGTGCCAGCAGCTTAGAAGGGGGGACGGGCTCCTACAATGAGCAGTTCTTC.

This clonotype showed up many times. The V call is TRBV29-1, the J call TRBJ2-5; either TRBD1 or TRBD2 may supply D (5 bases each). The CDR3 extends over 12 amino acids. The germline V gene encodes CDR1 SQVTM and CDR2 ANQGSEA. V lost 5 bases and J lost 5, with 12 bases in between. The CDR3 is CSVLGETETQYF. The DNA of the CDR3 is TGCAGCGTTTTGGGGGAGACGGAGACCCAGTACTTC.

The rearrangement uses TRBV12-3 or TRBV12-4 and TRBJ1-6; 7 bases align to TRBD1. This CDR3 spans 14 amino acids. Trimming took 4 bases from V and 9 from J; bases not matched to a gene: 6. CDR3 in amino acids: CASSSTGRGSPLHF. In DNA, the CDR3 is TGTGCCAGCAGTTCGACAGGGAGGGGTTCACCCCTCCACTTT.

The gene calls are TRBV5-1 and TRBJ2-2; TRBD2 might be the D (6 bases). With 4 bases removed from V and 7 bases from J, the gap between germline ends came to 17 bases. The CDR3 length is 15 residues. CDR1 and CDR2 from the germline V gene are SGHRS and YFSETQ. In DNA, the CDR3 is TGCGCCAGCAGCCCGGAAGGGAGGTCAAGCGGGGAGCTGTTTTTT. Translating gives CASSPEGRSSGELFF.

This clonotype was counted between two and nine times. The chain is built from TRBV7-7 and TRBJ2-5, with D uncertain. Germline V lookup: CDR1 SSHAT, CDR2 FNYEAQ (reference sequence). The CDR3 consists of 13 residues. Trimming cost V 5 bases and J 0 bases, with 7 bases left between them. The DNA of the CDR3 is TGTGCCAGCAGCCCTTCGTACCAAGAGACCCAGTACTTC. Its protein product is CASSPSYQETQYF.